This TCR beta chain comes out of a study of blood T cell repertoires in COVID-19. Study-wide context: COVID-19 samples from acute and convalescent phases originated in the United States, Italy and Spain. The analysed material was cDNA or gDNA that came from T cells, B-cell-depleted T cells, or PBMCs.

In the authors' methods: Reference gene primers were amplified, and this amplification served to estimate nucleated cell counts. Data came from immunoSEQ multiplex PCR; TCRdb stores just in-frame clones and leaves some out. V, J and clone size reflect that table, while D and trimming were determined from the DNA. The repertoire includes approximately 140,000 clones, around 87% of them detected once, and about 6% sits in the top ten. V was clipped by 1 base and J by 3 bases; unmatched bases: 5. This CDR3 has 16 residues. Germline V lookup: CDR1 KGHDR, CDR2 SFDVKD. The V and J genes are TRBV24-1 and TRBJ2-1; 7 bases line up with TRBD1. The source material was peripheral blood. The receptor comes from a man of 80 years or more with acute or convalescent COVID-19. The CDR3, as DNA: TGTGCCACCAGTGATTTAGGGCCAGGGGGCTACAATGAGCAGTTCTTC. Translation gives CATSDLGPGGYNEQFF.